These 16 T cell receptor beta chains were all obtained from the same sample, sequenced in a study of blood T cell repertoires in COVID-19 (dated by TCRdb to the early 2020s). Libraries were prepared through the immunoSEQ multiplex PCR assay. Drawn from immuneACCESS, this table holds only the in-frame rearrangements with V and J called that TCRdb kept. Clones are partly lost; checked studies trace under half to an unresolved V gene and leave the rest unexplained. In all, the sample holds over 350,000 clones, and 80% to 90% of those were seen once. The ten largest make up about 10% of the sample. The sequenced material came from PBMCs or T cells enriched from blood (not recorded which). The source is a woman aged 45 to 65 who had recovered from COVID-19.

The chain couples TRBV7-9 to TRBJ1-1; no reliable D call. Trimming left V 6 bases short and J 0 bases short, with 11 bases between. This CDR3 has 14 residues. From germline, CDR1 is SEHNR and CDR2 FQNEAQ (reference sequence). CDR3 in amino acids: CASRHLLMNTEAFF. Here the CDR3 DNA reads TGTGCCAGCAGGCACTTACTCATGAACACTGAAGCTTTCTTT.

The chain combines TRBV4-1 with TRBJ1-5, with TRBD1 as a possible D gene (5 bases). The CDR3 is 17 residues long. Germline V gives CDR1 MGHRA, CDR2 YSYEKL. Trimming removed 4 bases at V and 3 bases at J, with 19 bases between. As DNA, the CDR3 is TGCGCCAGCAGCCGGGGCCCTCCGCGTTTTCTCAATCAGCCCCAGCATTTT. Protein product: CASSRGPPRFLNQPQHF.

The chain joins TRBV18 to TRBJ1-1; no reliable D call. V was cut by 3 bases and J by 1 base, with 12 bases left in between. The germline CDR1 and CDR2 sequences are KGHSH and LQKENI. The CDR3 totals 15 residues. The CDR3 bases are TGTGCCAGCTCACCCGGTAGAACCCAGAACACTGAAGCTTTCTTT. As protein: CASSPGRTQNTEAFF.

This clone came up a few times. This sequence joins TRBV30 and TRBJ1-1; TRBD1 matches at 8 bases. Losses at the gene ends were 0 bases for V and 11 bases for J; bases not matched to a gene: 11. The CDR3 covers 14 residues. CDR1 and CDR2 (germline): GTSNPN, SVGIG (reference sequence). CDR3 DNA sequence: TGTGCCTGGAGTGTTCCGACAGGGGTTAAGGTTGCTTTCTTT. This sequence encodes CAWSVPTGVKVAFF.

The sample holds one count of this clone. The chain couples TRBV6-4 to TRBJ1-2; perhaps TRBD1 as D (5 bases). This CDR3 comprises 13 residues. Trimming shortened V by 3 bases and J by 8 bases, and 13 bases separated the two germline ends. Germline V gene lookup returns CDR1 MRHNA and CDR2 SNTAGT. This CDR3 is CASSESSGVGYTF. The CDR3 region has the DNA TGTGCCAGCAGTGAGTCATCGGGGGTGGGCTACACCTTC.

The chain joins TRBV12-3 or TRBV12-4 to TRBJ1-1, with D tentatively TRBD1 (6 bases). The CDR3 loop spans 13 amino acids. Trimming took 6 bases from V and 0 from J, leaving 8 bases between them. The CDR3 nucleotides read TGTGCCAGCAGAGGGACACTGAACACTGAAGCTTTCTTT. Protein: CASRGTLNTEAFF.

V and J are TRBV5-1 and TRBJ1-1, with TRBD1 matching over 10 bases. CDR1 is SGHRS and CDR2 is YFSETQ in the germline V gene. Trimming cost V 3 bases and J 6 bases; bases outside gene matches: 2. This CDR3 has 13 amino acids. CDR3 nucleotide sequence: TGCGCCAGCAGCTCCGGGACAGGGGCTGAAGCTTTCTTT. Translation gives CASSSGTGAEAFF.

The chain employs TRBV2 and TRBJ2-1, with 10 bases identical to TRBD2. Unmatched junction bases numbered 9, after V lost 8 bases and J lost 8 bases. The CDR3 contains 14 residues. The V gene's germline CDR1 is SNHLY and CDR2 FYNNEI. The CDR3 DNA reads TGTGCCAGCTACTATCTAGCGGGGGATTATGAGCAGTTCTTC. This encodes CASYYLAGDYEQFF.

There are a few counts of this clone. This chain connects TRBV3-1 (or the pseudogene TRBV3-2) to TRBJ2-1; 7 nucleotides agree with TRBD2. Unmatched junction bases numbered 3, after V lost 2 bases and J lost 5 bases. Germline V gene lookup returns CDR1 LGHDT and CDR2 YNNKEL (reference sequence). This CDR3 spans 14 amino acids. The CDR3 sequence is CASSQQRGHNEQFF. DNA of the CDR3: TGTGCCAGCAGCCAACAGCGGGGCCACAATGAGCAGTTCTTC.

The V call is TRBV30, the J call TRBJ2-3; 9 bases agree with TRBD2. V was pared by 0 bases and J by 4 bases, with 11 bases of the junction left unmatched. Germline V CDR1 and CDR2: GTSNPN, SVGIG (reference sequence). The CDR3 runs 17 residues. The CDR3 DNA sequence: TGTGCCTGGAGTGTAGCCTCGAGCGGGGGGCGGGCAGATACGCAGTATTTT. It yields the protein CAWSVASSGGRADTQYF.

The chain carries TRBV6-1 and TRBJ2-2; possibly TRBD1 for D (6 bases). V gave up 4 bases and J gave up 4 bases, with 19 bases separating them. The CDR3 has 17 amino acids. Germline lookup yields CDR1 MNHNS and CDR2 SASEGT. CDR3 loop: CASSVPRTDRGTGELFF. The CDR3 DNA reads as TGTGCCAGCAGTGTTCCGAGGACAGATCGGGGCACCGGGGAGCTGTTTTTT.

This clone is a singleton in its sample. The sample carries other DNA sequences with the same CDR3. The rearrangement uses TRBV2 and TRBJ1-5, with D possibly TRBD1 on 5 matching bases. The V end was cut by 6 bases, the J end by 2 bases, with 5 bases between. Germline V gene lookup returns CDR1 SNHLY and CDR2 FYNNEI. CDR3 length: 12 residues. The CDR3 region has the DNA TGTGCCAGCAGACAGGGCAATCAGCCCCAGCATTTT. Its protein product is CASRQGNQPQHF.

The V and J genes are TRBV7-2 and TRBJ1-6, with D uncertain. Looked up from germline, CDR1 is SGHTA and CDR2 is FQGNSA. V shed 3 bases and J shed 7 bases, with 10 bases lying between them. The CDR3 runs to 14 residues. The chain's CDR3 is CASSFGGLNSPLHF. The CDR3 DNA reads TGTGCCAGCAGCTTCGGAGGGCTGAATTCACCCCTCCACTTT.

The chain uses TRBV28 and TRBJ1-5; the D gene is possibly TRBD1 (5 bases). There are 14 residues in the CDR3. Looked up from germline, CDR1 is MDHEN and CDR2 is SYDVKM. V was shortened by 5 bases and J by 7 bases, with 15 bases between the two germline ends. In nucleotides, the CDR3 is TGTGCCAGCAGTCCCTTTGGGGGGATGCAGCCCCAGCATTTT. Its translation: CASSPFGGMQPQHF.

V and J are TRBV19 and TRBJ2-2; a weak D match, TRBD1 (6 bases). The V gene's germline CDR1 is LNHDA and CDR2 SQIVND (reference sequence). The CDR3 spans 13 residues. V lost 11 bases, J lost 4 bases, and 14 bases lay in between. CDR3 amino acids: CALRGGTTGELFF. In nucleotides, the CDR3 is TGTGCCCTCAGAGGGGGAACCACCGGGGAGCTGTTTTTT. The complete variable domain, with remaining parts taken from reference TRBV19 and TRBJ2-2, reads DGGITQSPKYLFRKEGQNVTLSCEQNLNHDAMYWYRQDPGQGLRLIYYSQIVNDFQKGDIAEGYSVSREKKESFPLTVTSAQKNPTAFYLCALRGGTTGELFFGEGSRLTVL.

V usage is TRBV18 and J usage is TRBJ1-2, with TRBD1 as a possible D gene (6 bases). Germline-derived CDR1 and CDR2 are KGHSH and LQKENI. V was shortened by 4 bases and J by 7 bases, with 28 bases between the two germline ends. This CDR3 has 18 residues. CDR3 sequence: CASSLTLPEITGLRGYTF. In DNA form, the CDR3 reads TGTGCCAGCTCACTGACTTTACCCGAAATAACAGGGTTACGTGGCTACACCTTC. Together with reference TRBV18 and TRBJ1-2, the CDR3 gives the full variable domain: NAGVMQNPRHLVRRRGQEARLRCSPMKGHSHVYWYRQLPEEGLKFMVYLQKENIIDESGMPKERFSAEFPKEGPSILRIQQVVRGDSAAYFCASSLTLPEITGLRGYTFGSGTRLTVV.